The 10 T cell receptor beta chains below were found in one sample sequenced in a study of CD8 T cells in ankylosing spondylitis. Which antigens these TCRs recognize remains unknown. Study-level points and caveats: Seemingly characteristic of ankylosing spondylitis blood was a TCR beta motif consisting of eight highly homologous variants.

TCRdb used MiXCR to reprocess the 5' RACE reads, holding one entry per CDR3 protein. The data contain just under 550,000 distinct CDR3 sequences, approximately 12% of them singletons. What was sequenced was blood, either unsorted or a sorted T cell fraction (not recorded which). Every receptor here comes from a male donor with ankylosing spondylitis.

The sample holds many counts of this clonotype. The rearrangement links TRBV29-1 to TRBJ1-2; TRBD1 aligns across 7 bases. From germline, CDR1 is SQVTM and CDR2 ANQGSEA. V lost 6 bases, J lost 3 bases, and 13 bases stayed unmatched. CDR3 size: 15 residues. The CDR3: CSVRDRLNGDYGYTF. The CDR3 region has the DNA TGCAGCGTACGGGACAGACTAAACGGGGACTATGGCTACACCTTC.

This clonotype appeared a few times. This chain connects TRBV6-1 to TRBJ1-5; D unclear. The CDR3 has 16 residues. Trimming took 3 bases from V and 0 from J, leaving 12 bases between them. Germline V gene sequence: CDR1 MNHNS, CDR2 SASEGT. CDR3 loop: CASSEPVMISNQPQHF. Written as DNA, the CDR3 is TGTGCCAGCAGTGAGCCAGTTATGATTAGCAATCAGCCCCAGCATTTT.

The sample holds a few counts of this clonotype. This chain uses TRBV20-1 with TRBJ2-3, with 12 positions matching TRBD2. V gave up 3 bases and J gave up 4 bases; unmatched junction bases: 5. Germline CDR1 and CDR2: DFQATT and SNEGSKA (reference sequence). CDR3 length: 15 residues. The CDR3 region is CSASRASGRADTQYF. CDR3 nucleotide sequence: TGCAGTGCTAGTAGGGCTAGCGGGAGGGCAGATACGCAGTATTTT.

This clonotype was picked up many times. The gene calls are TRBV11-2 and TRBJ2-7; D is possibly TRBD2 (6 bases). Germline V gene lookup returns CDR1 SGHAT and CDR2 FQNNGV. Trimming removed 5 bases from V and 2 bases from J, with 13 bases in between. The length of the CDR3 is 14 residues. The CDR3 sequence is CASSPRAGTYEQYF. The CDR3 DNA is TGTGCCAGCAGCCCTCGGGCGGGAACCTACGAGCAGTACTTC.

The chain employs TRBV28 and TRBJ2-7; 10 positions match TRBD2. Germline V CDR1 and CDR2: MDHEN, SYDVKM. Trimming removed 5 bases from V and 1 base from J; junction bases left unmatched: 5. The length of the CDR3 is 15 residues. The CDR3 sequence is CASSRWTSGSYEQYF. The CDR3 DNA reads as TGTGCCAGCAGTAGGTGGACTAGCGGATCCTACGAGCAGTACTTC.

The chain carries TRBV18 and TRBJ2-1; 7 bases align to TRBD2. CDR1 and CDR2 from the germline V gene are KGHSH and LQKENI. V lost 0 bases to trimming and J lost 9 bases; unmatched junction nucleotides: 14. CDR3 length: 17 amino acids. CDR3 in DNA: TGTGCCAGCTCACCACCGGGGACCAGTGGCGGGAGAGGTGAGCAGTTCTTC. Residues: CASSPPGTSGGRGEQFF. The full variable domain, its missing parts supplied by reference TRBV18 and TRBJ2-1, is NAGVMQNPRHLVRRRGQEARLRCSPMKGHSHVYWYRQLPEEGLKFMVYLQKENIIDESGMPKERFSAEFPKEGPSILRIQQVVRGDSAAYFCASSPPGTSGGRGEQFFGPGTRLTVL.

V and J are TRBV7-2 and TRBJ1-5; TRBD1 matches at 8 bases. V was clipped by 4 bases and J by 5 bases; unmatched bases: 10. In germline, CDR1 is SGHTA, CDR2 FQGNSA. The CDR3 sequence is 16 residues long. CDR3: CASSYAGTGKYQPQHF. CDR3 nucleotides: TGTGCCAGCAGCTACGCCGGGACAGGAAAATATCAGCCCCAGCATTTT.

The genes are TRBV11-2 and TRBJ1-4; 7 bases line up with TRBD1. The CDR3 covers 15 residues. V dropped 5 bases and J dropped 0; count of bases not matched to a gene: 3. The germline gives CDR1 SGHAT, CDR2 FQNNGV. CDR3 DNA sequence: TGTGCCAGCAGCACAGGGGCAACAACTAATGAAAAACTGTTTTTT. Amino acids: CASSTGATTNEKLFF.

The chain recombines TRBV4-2 with TRBJ2-5; TRBD2 might be the D (6 bases). The germline V gene has CDR1 LGHNA and CDR2 YNFKEQ. The CDR3 runs 15 residues. V was pared by 4 bases and J by 9 bases, with 21 bases between. This CDR3 is CASSPDLTDGGAQYF. CDR3 nucleotides: TGTGCCAGCAGCCCCGACCTGACAGACGGAGGGGCCCAGTACTTC.

V usage is TRBV20-1 and J usage is TRBJ2-1, with D perhaps TRBD2 (6 bases). The germline V gene encodes CDR1 DFQATT and CDR2 SNEGSKA (reference sequence). V dropped 3 bases and J dropped 4 bases, with 7 bases sitting between them. There are 12 residues in the CDR3. The CDR3 reads CSARAGYNEQFF. The CDR3 coding sequence is TGCAGTGCTAGGGCGGGGTACAATGAGCAGTTCTTC.